The 26 T cell receptor beta chains in this list originate from one sample, sequenced in a study of blood T cell repertoires in COVID-19. Repertoires were generated with immunoSEQ multiplex PCR, while TCRdb's copy carries only in-frame clones and drops some. The sample includes some 170,000 clones, around 84% of them seen just once. Sequences were obtained from PBMCs or T cells enriched from blood (not recorded which). These receptor sequences come from a man between 35 and 55 years old who had recovered from COVID-19.

The chain uses TRBV2 and TRBJ1-5; weak D call: TRBD1 (6 bases). V was cut by 7 bases and J by 4 bases, with 14 bases left in between. Germline V gene sequence: CDR1 SNHLY, CDR2 FYNNEI. The CDR3 extends over 14 amino acids. CDR3: CASMVDRGNQPQHF. The CDR3 DNA sequence: TGTGCCAGCATGGTGGACAGAGGAAATCAGCCCCAGCATTTT. The variable domain in full, completed from reference TRBV2 and TRBJ1-5, reads EPEVTQTPSHQVTQMGQEVILRCVPISNHLYFYWYRQILGQKVEFLVSFYNNEISEKSEIFDDQFSVERPDGSNFTLKIRSTKLEDSAMYFCASMVDRGNQPQHFGDGTRLSIL.

The J gene is TRBJ2-1, the V gene TRBV7-9, with TRBD2 matching over 9 bases. Germline CDR1 is SEHNR and CDR2 is FQNEAQ (reference sequence). Trimming cost V 2 bases and J 7 bases; bases outside gene matches: 9. The CDR3 has 16 residues. CDR3 loop: CASSLRVAGGPNEQFF. DNA of the CDR3: TGTGCCAGCAGCTTAAGGGTCGCGGGGGGGCCGAATGAGCAGTTCTTC. The full variable domain, rest sourced from reference TRBV7-9 and TRBJ2-1, is DTGVSQNPRHKITKRGQNVTFRCDPISEHNRLYWYRQTLGQGPEFLTYFQNEAQLEKSRLLSDRFSAERPKGSFSTLEIQRTEQGDSAMYLCASSLRVAGGPNEQFFGPGTRLTVL.

The CDR3 bases are TGTGCCAGCAGCCCGGAGGGCACATACGAATTGAACACTGAAGCTTTCTTT. Translated: CASSPEGTYELNTEAFF. The gene calls are TRBV6-2 or TRBV6-3 and TRBJ1-1; D is unresolved. This CDR3 spans 17 amino acids. V was clipped by 6 bases and J by 0 bases, with 20 bases between them. Germline V gene sequence: CDR1 MNHEY, CDR2 SVGEGT.

This chain links TRBV18 with TRBJ2-1; the D is unclear. V was cut by 0 bases and J by 6 bases, with 9 bases left in between. The CDR3 length is 14 residues. From germline, CDR1 is KGHSH and CDR2 LQKENI. Written as DNA, the CDR3 is TGTGCCAGCTCACCACCGGCTGCACCCAATGAGCAGTTCTTC. It yields the protein CASSPPAAPNEQFF. Drawing the rest from reference TRBV18 and TRBJ2-1, the complete variable domain is NAGVMQNPRHLVRRRGQEARLRCSPMKGHSHVYWYRQLPEEGLKFMVYLQKENIIDESGMPKERFSAEFPKEGPSILRIQQVVRGDSAAYFCASSPPAAPNEQFFGPGTRLTVL.

The V and J genes are TRBV5-1 and TRBJ1-3, with D hard to call. The CDR3 sequence is 14 residues long. V lost 4 bases and J lost 0, with 8 bases in between. The germline CDR1 and CDR2 sequences are SGHRS and YFSETQ. Written as DNA, the CDR3 is TGCGCCAGCAGCGGTGGAGGCTCTGGAAACACCATATATTTT. This translates into CASSGGGSGNTIYF.

Remarks on this clone: The sample carries other DNA sequences with the same CDR3. This rearrangement joins TRBV19 to TRBJ2-1; 8 positions agree with TRBD2. The J segment lost 2 bases and the V segment lost 9 bases, leaving 3 bases of the junction unmatched. The CDR3 runs 13 residues. Germline V gene data show CDR1 as LNHDA and CDR2 as SQIVND (reference sequence). The CDR3 sequence is CASRGGAYNEQFF. The CDR3 bases are TGTGCCAGCCGGGGGGGGGCCTACAATGAGCAGTTCTTC.

The CDR3 DNA reads TGTGCCAGCAGCAAAATAAGTAGGGGGGGTCCTCGGACGAAGGGCTACACCTTC. The encoded protein is CASSKISRGGPRTKGYTF. This sequence joins TRBV21-1 and TRBJ1-2. TRBV21-1 is listed as a pseudogene. This CDR3 comprises 18 residues.

In DNA form, the CDR3 reads TGTGCCAGCGTTGGCGGCTCCTACAATGAGCAGTTCTTC. Its translation: CASVGGSYNEQFF. V usage is TRBV2 and J usage is TRBJ2-1; D not resolved. V lost 8 bases and J 0 bases, leaving 8 bases between the germline ends. Germline CDR1 and CDR2: SNHLY and FYNNEI. CDR3 length: 13 residues.

The chain couples TRBV11-2 to TRBJ1-5; maybe TRBD1 (5 bases). This CDR3 comprises 16 residues. The ends were cut back, 9 bases at V and 4 bases at J, with 22 bases in the middle. Germline CDR1 reads SGHAT; CDR2 reads FQNNGV. The CDR3 DNA is TGTGCCAGTAGCGACCCCGCCGGGGGGAAGAATCAGCCCCAGCATTTT. Translating it yields CASSDPAGGKNQPQHF.

The rearrangement joins TRBV6-5 to TRBJ2-5; a weak D match, TRBD2 (6 bases). This CDR3 comprises 12 residues. Trimming removed 4 bases from V and 9 bases from J, with 12 bases in between. Germline values: CDR1 MNHEY, CDR2 SVGAGI. The CDR3 sequence: CASSWDRDSQYF. In DNA, the CDR3 is TGTGCCAGCAGTTGGGACCGGGACTCCCAGTACTTC.

This clone was seen just once. V is TRBV11-2 and J is TRBJ2-3; D is possibly TRBD1 (6 bases). The V gene's germline CDR1 is SGHAT and CDR2 FQNNGV. The CDR3 length is 13 residues. V lost 4 bases to trimming and J lost 9 bases, with 14 bases between them. CDR3: CASSSSGTITQYF. The CDR3 DNA reads as TGTGCCAGCAGCTCGTCCGGGACAATAACGCAGTATTTT.

V is TRBV5-1 and J is TRBJ2-5, with TRBD2 as a possible D gene (7 bases). The germline V gene has CDR1 SGHRS and CDR2 YFSETQ. Trimming shortened V by 3 bases and J by 2 bases, and 14 bases separated the two germline ends. This CDR3 comprises 15 residues. The CDR3 here is CASSWRGGVQETQYF. DNA of the CDR3: TGCGCCAGCAGCTGGAGGGGGGGAGTTCAAGAGACCCAGTACTTC.

This clone was detected a few times. The chain joins TRBV9 to TRBJ2-5; 8 nucleotides line up with TRBD2. Germline V gene lookup returns CDR1 SGDLS and CDR2 YYNGEE. V dropped 4 bases and J dropped 5; count of bases not matched to a gene: 13. The CDR3 totals 16 residues. CDR3 region: CASSPQPGGPRETQYF. The CDR3 region has the DNA TGTGCCAGCAGCCCCCAGCCGGGGGGGCCGAGGGAGACCCAGTACTTC.

The chain couples TRBV5-1 to TRBJ1-5; TRBD1 is a possible D gene (6 bases). This CDR3 comprises 14 residues. The V and J ends lost 2 bases and 6 bases respectively, with 12 bases between them. CDR1 and CDR2 (germline): SGHRS, YFSETQ. CDR3 coding DNA: TGCGCCAGCAGCTTTGAAGGGGGACGTCAGCCCCAGCATTTT. Its translation is CASSFEGGRQPQHF.

The CDR3 DNA reads as TGTGCCAGCAGGCGGGCGGGGGAGCGCTTGGATACGCAGTATTTT. Encoded protein: CASRRAGERLDTQYF. The chain carries TRBV25-1 and TRBJ2-3; TRBD2 matches 7 bases. Looked up from germline, CDR1 is MGHDK and CDR2 is SYGVNS. The CDR3 totals 15 residues. V shed 6 bases and J 6 bases; nucleotides not matched to a gene: 12.

J is TRBJ1-2 and V is TRBV7-9; D not resolved. With 6 bases removed from V and 8 bases from J, the gap between germline ends came to 13 bases. This CDR3 is built from 12 residues. Germline loops: CDR1 SEHNR, CDR2 FQNEAQ (reference sequence). CDR3 bases: TGTGCCAGCAGTTTCGTCCGGGAGGGCTACACCTTC. Amino acids: CASSFVREGYTF.

The chain combines TRBV5-4 with TRBJ2-2; 10 nucleotides match TRBD2. The CDR3 covers 18 residues. Germline trimming cut 3 bases from V and 0 bases from J; bases unmatched to any gene: 8. The V gene's germline CDR1 is SGHNT and CDR2 YYREEE (reference sequence). The CDR3 here is CASSSPTAGGPNTGELFF. Written as DNA, the CDR3 is TGTGCCAGCAGCTCCCCTACAGCGGGGGGGCCGAACACCGGGGAGCTGTTTTTT.

The chain links TRBV13 to TRBJ1-6, with a possible D match to TRBD1 (6 bases). This CDR3 is built from 15 residues. Per germline, CDR1 PRHDT and CDR2 FYEKMQ (reference sequence). Trimming took 5 bases from V and 8 from J, leaving 16 bases between them. The CDR3 is CASSPRRDIDSPLHF. The CDR3 region has the DNA TGTGCCAGCAGCCCTCGCCGGGACATTGATTCACCCCTCCACTTT. Full variable domain (remainder filled in from reference TRBV13 and TRBJ1-6): AAGVIQSPRHLIKEKRETATLKCYPIPRHDTVYWYQQGPGQDPQFLISFYEKMQSDKGSIPDRFSAQQFSDYHSELNMSSLELGDSALYFCASSPRRDIDSPLHFGNGTRLTVT.

J is TRBJ2-2 and V is TRBV6-7, with a possible D match to TRBD2 (6 bases). TRBV6-7 is an ORF, with its function uncertain. This CDR3 spans 21 amino acids. The ends were cut back, 0 bases at V and 0 bases at J, with 23 bases in the middle. The CDR3 sequence is CASSYSRFRLSGTANTGELFF. The CDR3 coding sequence is TGTGCCAGCAGTTACTCGCGTTTCCGTCTTAGCGGTACGGCGAACACCGGGGAGCTGTTTTTT.

V gene TRBV9 combines with J gene TRBJ2-6; unclear D gene. CDR3 length: 13 residues. V was shortened by 4 bases and J by 4 bases, with 6 bases between the two germline ends. Germline-derived CDR1 and CDR2 are SGDLS and YYNGEE. CDR3 DNA: TGTGCCAGCAGCACCGGGGGGGCCAACGTCCTGACTTTC. Amino acids: CASSTGGANVLTF.

The rearrangement joins TRBV6-5 to TRBJ2-7, with TRBD2 identical over 9 bases. CDR3 length: 13 residues. Germline lookup yields CDR1 MNHEY and CDR2 SVGAGI. Trimming removed 7 bases from V and 13 bases from J; junction bases left unmatched: 14. CDR3 region: CASNRAGGQREYF. CDR3 in DNA: TGTGCCAGCAACCGAGCGGGGGGACAGAGGGAATACTTC.

This clone has a single count. This sequence joins TRBV7-6 and TRBJ2-2, with 7 bases matching TRBD1. Germline V gene data show CDR1 as SGHVS and CDR2 as FNYEAQ. There are 12 residues in the CDR3. V trimming: 5 bases; J trimming: 7 bases; junction bases outside the gene matches: 1. The CDR3 region is CASSGDSGELFF. The CDR3 DNA reads as TGTGCCAGCAGCGGGGACAGCGGGGAGCTGTTTTTT.

In this sample, this clone turned up once. This chain joins TRBV5-1 and TRBJ2-3; the D gene is possibly TRBD2 (6 bases). CDR1 and CDR2 from the germline V gene are SGHRS and YFSETQ. Trimming removed 6 bases from V and 0 bases from J, with 17 bases in between. The CDR3 loop spans 16 amino acids. CDR3: CASTELAGSSTDTQYF. CDR3 in DNA: TGCGCCAGCACGGAACTGGCGGGGTCTAGCACAGATACGCAGTATTTT. The whole variable domain, remainder taken from reference TRBV5-1 and TRBJ2-3, is KAGVTQTPRYLIKTRGQQVTLSCSPISGHRSVSWYQQTPGQGLQFLFEYFSETQRNKGNFPGRFSGRQFSNSRSEMNVSTLELGDSALYLCASTELAGSSTDTQYFGPGTRLTVL.

This clone is a singleton in its sample. The V gene is TRBV30, the J gene TRBJ2-1; possible D gene TRBD2, 5 bases. The CDR3 runs 13 residues. V was cut by 1 base and J by 9 bases, with 13 bases left in between. Germline loops: CDR1 GTSNPN, CDR2 SVGIG (reference sequence). The CDR3 spells CAWSGTSRGEQFF. DNA for the CDR3: TGTGCCTGGAGTGGGACTTCTCGGGGTGAGCAGTTCTTC.

In this sample, this clone turned up a few times. The chain joins TRBV7-6 to TRBJ1-1, with D maybe TRBD1 (5 bases). CDR3 size: 14 residues. Germline V CDR1 and CDR2: SGHVS, FNYEAQ. V dropped 2 bases and J dropped 4 bases, with 11 bases sitting between them. Here the CDR3 reads CASSLSSGVTEAFF. The CDR3 nucleotides read TGTGCCAGCAGCTTATCCTCGGGGGTCACTGAAGCTTTCTTT.

The chain links TRBV2 to TRBJ2-2, with TRBD2 identical over 12 bases. The CDR3 extends over 17 amino acids. Trimming removed 6 bases from V and 1 base from J; junction bases left unmatched: 6. Germline V gene sequence: CDR1 SNHLY, CDR2 FYNNEI. The CDR3 DNA reads TGTGCCAGCAGGAGGTGGACTAGCGGGGAGAACACCGGGGAGCTGTTTTTT. This sequence encodes CASRRWTSGENTGELFF.